The entry that follows covers one T cell receptor beta chain sequence. Its antigen remains unidentified. No base-level quality is on record; no much larger clone is a single base apart. Sequencing relied on an Illumina HiSeq 2500. Quantitative 5'-RACE with molecular barcodes was used to prepare TCR beta libraries. The authors' pipeline ran thus. Disease-linked TCR variants were identified with a new computational method built on a probabilistic model of VDJ rearrangement. The public reads were quality trimmed at Q25 with fastp and then assembled into clones with MiXCR by TCRdb, keeping productive beta chains. Duplicate CDR3 protein sequences are folded into a single record with the most common DNA and genes. For this entry, the V and J calls and clone size follow TCRdb and not the study's own pipeline. The sample table shows some 300,000 distinct CDR3 sequences, and 20% to 25% are seen once. The ten largest clones capture around 3.2% of the sample.

The entry originates in a study of CD8 T cells in ankylosing spondylitis listed by TCRdb under 2017. Some background on the complete study: T cell receptor beta repertoires were profiled in healthy donors and ankylosing spondylitis patients so that disease-linked TCR variants could be found. Peripheral blood was sampled, and synovial fluid was additionally collected from ankylosing spondylitis patients. The whole study cohort included roughly 110 healthy donors and around 24 ankylosing spondylitis patients. Study-level results and caveats: Blood from ankylosing spondylitis patients appeared to be characterized by a TCR beta motif made up of eight highly homologous amino acid variants. Some motif variants were previously reported in synovial fluid and blood of reactive arthritis patients, suggesting common disease-initiation mechanisms. The disease-linked clones showed a CD8+ phenotype and occurred at relatively low frequencies in peripheral blood. Significant enrichment of the disease-linked clones was reported in matched synovial fluid samples from ankylosing spondylitis patients.

There are 16 amino acids in the CDR3, from cysteine to phenylalanine inclusive. The sequence is cut down to CDR3 DNA, 48 bases in frame from base 1. CDR1 and CDR2, looked up from the germline V gene, are MNHEY and SVGEGT. From V the trimming removes 6 bases and from J it removes 4 bases, while the gene matches leave 14 bases of the junction unaccounted for. The sequenced sample consisted of blood, either unsorted or a sorted T cell fraction (not recorded which). Recombination joined TRBV6-2 or TRBV6-3 with TRBJ2-7; the central 8 bases match TRBD1. This TCR came from a female donor with ankylosing spondylitis or in good health (not recorded which). The DNA sequence is as follows: TGTGCCAGCAGCACCACGCCCGACAGGGGCGGGTACGAGCAGTACTTC. It encodes CASSTTPDRGGYEQYF.